The clone carrying this T cell receptor (beta chain) was seen at least ten times. This record belongs to a study of T cells in Graves' hyperthyroidism and ophthalmopathy. V shed 2 bases and J shed 0 bases, with 11 bases lying between them. The germline gives CDR1 LGHDT, CDR2 YNNKEL (reference sequence). The CDR3 consists of 16 residues. Amplified regions were TCR beta CDR3 sequences from RNA transcripts. Initially, a first-round RT-PCR of the TCR CDR3 employed the HTBI primer set. TCRdb itself ran the multiplex PCR reads through MiXCR, one entry per CDR3 protein. Here the sample spans around 190,000 distinct CDR3 sequences, about a sixth being singletons.

J is TRBJ1-3 and V is TRBV3-1, with D possibly being TRBD1 (5 bases). The sequence was obtained from a woman in her forties or fifties with Graves' hyperthyroidism. Input material: blood. CDR3 nucleotide sequence: TGTGCCAGCAGCCAATCAAAAGACAGCTCTGGAAACACCATATATTTT. It codes for CASSQSKDSSGNTIYF.